This TCR beta chain was obtained from a study of spatial heterogeneity in lung cancer. Trimming shortened V by 0 bases and J by 4 bases, and 6 bases separated the two germline ends. CDR1 and CDR2 (germline): MNHEY, SVGAGI. The CDR3 loop spans 14 amino acids. Time point specified: sample taken at primary tumor resection. Material for sequencing was whole RNA from tumor, nontumor lung or frozen PBMC, left unsorted. TCRdb redid the calling of the 5' RACE reads with MiXCR, one entry per CDR3 protein. Of about 82,000 distinct CDR3 sequences in the sample, 10% to 15% were seen once. The source is a male donor with early-stage non-small cell lung cancer. This specimen was PBMCs, taken at surgery. The rearrangement uses TRBV6-5 and TRBJ2-2; no clear D. In DNA, the CDR3 is TGTGCCAGCAGTTACTCCGTGCGCACCGGGGAGCTGTTTTTT. Translation: CASSYSVRTGELFF.